This TCR beta chain was documented in a study of cytomegalovirus exposure and HLA in healthy donors. Data came from immunoSEQ multiplex PCR; TCRdb stores just in-frame clones and leaves some out. The sample lists about 160,000 clones, more than 70% occurring once. Sequenced sample: PBMCs. This clonotype originated in a man between 25 and 39 years old in good health and CMV-seropositive.

CDR3 coding DNA: TGTGCCAGCAGCTTTACAGGGGAAGAGGGCTACACCTTC. Residues: CASSFTGEEGYTF. This chain uses TRBV7-9 with TRBJ1-2, with TRBD1 identical over 7 bases. V dropped 3 bases and J dropped 8; count of bases not matched to a gene: 6. Germline CDR1 SEHNR, CDR2 FQNEAQ (reference sequence). CDR3 size: 13 residues.